This TCR beta chain was observed in a study of T cell responses to AZD1222 COVID-19 vaccine. A note on this clone: What it recognizes is unknown.

Germline CDR1 SGHRS, CDR2 YFSETQ. The CDR3 has 14 residues. The V end was cut by 3 bases, the J end by 1 base, with 10 bases between. Findings of the study overall: Just a handful of AZD1222 recipients were seropositive at baseline. The donor cohort was predominantly white British with a female majority, and clonal diversity may have been underestimated. Repertoire samples came only from after the peak T cell response.

Some clones are missing from TCRdb's copy, which holds only in-frame ones; the method was immunoSEQ multiplex PCR. Of approximately 190,000 clones listed, just over 90% were seen once; the top ten hold 3.6%. This sequence joins TRBV5-1 and TRBJ1-1; D is perhaps TRBD1 (6 bases). The sequencing here drew on peripheral blood, taken 28 days after the second dose of the MenACWY control vaccine. This clonotype originated in an adult who received the MenACWY meningococcal vaccine as a control. CDR3 protein: CASSYPGANTEAFF. The CDR3 bases are TGCGCCAGCAGCTACCCGGGGGCGAACACTGAAGCTTTCTTT. The full variable domain, completed using reference TRBV5-1 and TRBJ1-1, is KAGVTQTPRYLIKTRGQQVTLSCSPISGHRSVSWYQQTPGQGLQFLFEYFSETQRNKGNFPGRFSGRQFSNSRSEMNVSTLELGDSALYLCASSYPGANTEAFFGQGTRLTVV.